This T cell receptor (beta chain) was captured in a study of Ad26.COV2.S vaccination and SARS-CoV-2 variants. Findings of the study overall: Responses of T cells in total may have been underestimated by the TCR breadth and depth analyses.

This sample's treatment: roughly 19 received Ad26.COV2.S at low or high dose, single or two shots; 5 received placebo; per-sample allocation not given. Samples came from day 63 after the first vaccine or placebo injection. Assay used: immunoSEQ multiplex PCR; TCRdb lists only in-frame clones, some missing. The repertoire holds hundreds of thousands of clones, with about 89% as singletons. This clone was recorded once. The antigen remains unidentified. The CDR3 is 15 amino acids. V shed 6 bases and J shed 3 bases, with 17 bases lying between them. Germline lookup yields CDR1 SEHNR and CDR2 FQNEAQ (reference sequence).

The specimen comprised peripheral blood, sampled in a trial of Ad26.COV2.S vaccine versus placebo. This receptor was identified in a person aged 18-65 years who received the Ad26.COV2.S COVID-19 vaccine or a placebo. This sequence joins TRBV7-9 and TRBJ1-2; tentative D call: TRBD1 (5 bases). The CDR3 region is CASRGFLQGDYGYTF. The CDR3 DNA is TGTGCCAGCAGAGGTTTCCTCCAGGGAGACTATGGCTACACCTTC.